The clone carrying this TCR beta chain was counted once. Its antigen is currently unknown. Per the original methods: Filtering was not the same, since immunoSEQ gave junction-only sequences without quality scores. The data were produced by immunoSEQ multiplex PCR, yet TCRdb's version contains in-frame clones alone and is incomplete. V and J calls plus clone size are reproduced from that table; the DNA served to infer D and trimming. The table records 2 million to 2.5 million clones, roughly 95% of them present only once. These data originate in a study of shared clonotypes between healthy human individuals. Naive CD8 cells were CD45RO-negative, positively selected for CCR7, excluding terminally differentiated effector memory CD45RA+ cells. Looked up from germline, CDR1 is SGHRS and CDR2 is YFSETQ. The CDR3 is made up of 15 amino acids. V lost 5 bases to trimming and J lost 0 bases, with 12 bases between them.

Points from the study as a whole: Sampling included only blood; tissue repertoires likely differ. A handful of donors shared about 4.5% of their naive CD4 clonotypes.

V is TRBV5-1 and J is TRBJ2-1, with D possibly matching TRBD2 (5 bases). The sequenced material came from naive CD8+ T cells sorted from blood. The clonotype was recovered from a man aged 18-30 years in good health. The DNA for the CDR3 is TGCGCCAGCAGGCCTAGCCTTACCTCCTACAATGAGCAGTTCTTC. As protein: CASRPSLTSYNEQFF.